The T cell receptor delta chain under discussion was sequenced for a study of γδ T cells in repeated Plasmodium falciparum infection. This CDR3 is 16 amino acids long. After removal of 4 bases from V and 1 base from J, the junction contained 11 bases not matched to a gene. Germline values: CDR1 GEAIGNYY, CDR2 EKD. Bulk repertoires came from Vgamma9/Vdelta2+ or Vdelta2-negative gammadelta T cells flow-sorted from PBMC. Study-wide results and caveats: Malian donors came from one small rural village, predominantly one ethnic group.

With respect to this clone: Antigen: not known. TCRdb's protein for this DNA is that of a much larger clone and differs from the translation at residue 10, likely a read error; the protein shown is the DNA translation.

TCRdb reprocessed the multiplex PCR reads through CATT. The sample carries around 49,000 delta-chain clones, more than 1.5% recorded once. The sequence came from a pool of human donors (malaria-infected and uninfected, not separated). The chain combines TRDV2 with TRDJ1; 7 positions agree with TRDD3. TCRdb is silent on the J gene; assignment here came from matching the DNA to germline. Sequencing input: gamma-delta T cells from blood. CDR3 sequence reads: CACDPLLGTCTDKLIF. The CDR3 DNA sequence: TGTGCCTGTGATCCCTTACTGGGGACGTGCACCGATAAACTCATCTTT.